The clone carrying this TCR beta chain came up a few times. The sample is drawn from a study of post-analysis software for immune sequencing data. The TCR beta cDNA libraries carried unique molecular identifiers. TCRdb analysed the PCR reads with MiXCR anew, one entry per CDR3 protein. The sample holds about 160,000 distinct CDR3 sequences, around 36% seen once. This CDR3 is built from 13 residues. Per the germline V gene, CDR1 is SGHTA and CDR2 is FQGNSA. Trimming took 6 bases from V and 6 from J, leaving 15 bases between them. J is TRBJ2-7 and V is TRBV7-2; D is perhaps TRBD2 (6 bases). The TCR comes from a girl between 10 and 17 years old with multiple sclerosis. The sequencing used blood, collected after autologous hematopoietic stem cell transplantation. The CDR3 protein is CASRAVAVGEQYF. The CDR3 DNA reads TGTGCCAGCAGGGCGGTAGCGGTTGGCGAGCAGTACTTC.